This T cell receptor (beta chain) was profiled in a study of T cell repertoires in cytomegalovirus infection. Points from the study as a whole: Summed frequency of public TCR beta families distinguished CMV carriers with the relevant HLA. CMV-specific HLA-C-restricted TCR beta clonotypes dominated the ex vivo response.

TCRdb processed the reads anew with MiXCR; each CDR3 protein has one entry. Among around 450,000 distinct CDR3 sequences listed, approximately 32% were seen once. V shed 4 bases and J shed 5 bases, with 8 bases lying between them. Germline V gives CDR1 SGHTA, CDR2 FQGNSA. The CDR3 covers 12 residues. In its sample, this clonotype was seen many times. What it recognizes is unknown. The clonotype comes from a human donor in good health (CMV status not recorded). Some clones in this sample may be carry-over from other donors' samples. V gene TRBV7-2 combines with J gene TRBJ2-5; D not resolved. Sequenced input: PBMCs. CDR3 loop: CASSWAHETQYF. Here the CDR3 DNA reads TGTGCCAGCAGCTGGGCTCACGAGACCCAGTACTTC.